The rows below give T cell receptor beta chains drawn from one sample of a study of blood T cell repertoires in COVID-19. Profiled with immunoSEQ multiplex PCR; TCRdb holds only in-frame clones, not every one. The data show 300,000 to 450,000 clones, 70% to 90% seen once. The sequencing sample was made of PBMCs or T cells enriched from blood (not recorded which). The receptor source for this set is a man in his thirties or forties who had recovered from COVID-19. The CDR3 runs from the conserved cysteine through the conserved F or W. The D gene is left open where the match is weak. The size entry is marked missing in some rows and otherwise reads once, few, many or a size class.

d_gene	abundance	v_gene	j_gene	CDR3aa
NA	NA	TRBV7-9	TRBJ1-2	CASSGNSGIYGYTF
NA	NA	TRBV5-1	TRBJ2-1	CASSLAPGSYNEQFF
NA	NA	TRBV5-1	TRBJ1-2	CASSLDSVVYTF
TRBD1	NA	TRBV12-5	TRBJ1-2	CASGLEQGITDGYTF
TRBD1	NA	TRBV9	TRBJ2-7	CASSVGAGGYEQYF
TRBD1	NA	TRBV5-1	TRBJ2-1	CASSYPDRVNEQFF
NA	NA	TRBV7-2	TRBJ1-5	CASSLQGLGNQPQHF
TRBD2	NA	TRBV30	TRBJ2-1	CAWGLAGGYNEQFF
NA	NA	TRBV19	TRBJ1-5	CASTGHYSNQPQHF
NA	NA	TRBV18	TRBJ1-2	CASSPPGTSANYGYTF
NA	NA	TRBV5-1	TRBJ1-1	CASSLVFRAPKNTEAFF
TRBD1	NA	TRBV3-1/TRBV3-2	TRBJ1-6	CASSPGQAANSPLHF
NA	once	TRBV4-1	TRBJ2-5	CASSQEAEETQYF
NA	NA	TRBV18	TRBJ1-3	CASSLPPLSSGNTIYF
NA	few	TRBV5-6	TRBJ1-2	CASSRYGGLYGYTF
NA	few	TRBV3-1/TRBV3-2	TRBJ1-2	CASSQDRDYYGYTF
NA	few	TRBV7-2	TRBJ1-2	CASSLTWRVFNYGYTF
NA	once	TRBV19	TRBJ1-1	CASSIGRNTEAFF
NA	once	TRBV12-3/TRBV12-4	TRBJ1-1	CASAKGGGQAFF
NA	NA	TRBV6-1	TRBJ1-5	CASSEIPGNQPQHF